This passage covers 23 T cell receptor beta chains from one sample sequenced in a study of blood T cell repertoires in COVID-19. Sequencing used immunoSEQ multiplex PCR; TCRdb keeps in-frame clones, though not all of them. Counted here are 150,000 to 200,000 clones, 80% occurring once; the ten biggest clones make up approximately 15%. The sample consisted of PBMCs or T cells enriched from blood (not recorded which). These receptor sequences come from a man between 60 and 70 years old who had been exposed to COVID-19.

The chain combines TRBV27 with TRBJ1-2, with D perhaps matching TRBD1 (6 bases). Trimming took 2 bases from V and 4 from J, leaving 14 bases between them. CDR3 length: 15 amino acids. CDR1 is MNHEY and CDR2 is SMNVEV in the germline V gene (reference sequence). Written as DNA, the CDR3 is TGTGCCAGCAGTTTAATCCCGGACAGCCCCTATGGCTACACCTTC. Protein product: CASSLIPDSPYGYTF.

The J gene is TRBJ2-1, the V gene TRBV7-2, with D tentatively TRBD2 (5 bases). This CDR3 has 14 residues. The V gene lost 2 bases and the J gene lost 7 bases, with 12 bases spanning the gap. Germline V CDR1 and CDR2: SGHTA, FQGNSA. Written as DNA, the CDR3 is TGTGCCAGCAGCTTAAGCCTAGCTGGTAATGAGCAGTTCTTC. Translating gives CASSLSLAGNEQFF.

The rearrangement uses TRBV20-1 and TRBJ2-5, with D perhaps matching TRBD1 (8 bases). With 3 bases removed from V and 4 bases from J, the gap between germline ends came to 18 bases. Germline values: CDR1 DFQATT, CDR2 SNEGSKA (reference sequence). The CDR3 runs 15 residues. CDR3 in amino acids: CSASGRDRWLETQYF. In DNA form, the CDR3 reads TGCAGTGCTAGTGGGAGGGACAGGTGGCTAGAGACCCAGTACTTC.

The chain has TRBV11-2 and TRBJ1-3; D is ambiguous. There are 15 residues in the CDR3. Germline CDR1 and CDR2: SGHAT and FQNNGV. The V end lost 0 bases, the J end lost 9 bases, and 15 bases lay between the germline ends. CDR3: CASSLDLRSPSTIYF. The CDR3 DNA reads as TGTGCCAGCAGCTTAGATCTACGGTCGCCATCCACCATATATTTT. The variable domain in full, with the rest retrieved from reference TRBV11-2 and TRBJ1-3, is EAGVAQSPRYKIIEKRQSVAFWCNPISGHATLYWYQQILGQGPKLLIQFQNNGVVDDSQLPKDRFSAERLKGVDSTLKIQPAKLEDSAVYLCASSLDLRSPSTIYFGEGSWLTVV.

The J gene is TRBJ2-3, the V gene TRBV10-1, with TRBD1 identical over 8 bases. The CDR3 has 16 amino acids. V was pared by 3 bases and J by 0 bases, with 5 bases of the junction left unmatched. The V gene's germline CDR1 is WNHNN and CDR2 SYGVQD (reference sequence). CDR3 nucleotide sequence: TGCGCCAGCAGTGATTCCAGACAGGGGAGCACAGATACGCAGTATTTT. Encoded protein: CASSDSRQGSTDTQYF.

The rearrangement uses TRBV28 and TRBJ1-2; D is possibly TRBD1 (6 bases). Germline V gene sequence: CDR1 MDHEN, CDR2 SYDVKM. The V end lost 7 bases, the J end lost 2 bases, and 14 bases lay between the germline ends. This CDR3 spans 14 amino acids. The chain's CDR3 is CASIPGQRNYGYTF. In DNA form, the CDR3 reads TGTGCCAGCATTCCGGGACAAAGAAACTATGGCTACACCTTC.

The genes are TRBV5-5 and TRBJ2-7; TRBD1 aligns across 9 bases. This CDR3 has 15 residues. The ends lost 3 bases at V and 4 bases at J; junction bases unmatched: 8. Germline CDR1 and CDR2: SGHKS and YYEKEE (reference sequence). The CDR3 loop reads CASSSTTGGQYEQYF. CDR3 nucleotides: TGTGCCAGCAGCTCCACGACAGGGGGGCAGTACGAGCAGTACTTC.

This clone was detected only a few times. V usage is TRBV2 and J usage is TRBJ2-2, with 12 bases identical to TRBD1. This CDR3 contains 15 residues. CDR1 is SNHLY and CDR2 is FYNNEI in the germline V gene. V shed 5 bases and J 6 bases; nucleotides not matched to a gene: 4. The CDR3 spells CASSTGTGGSGELFF. CDR3 nucleotide sequence: TGTGCCAGCAGTACCGGGACAGGGGGCTCCGGGGAGCTGTTTTTT.

This chain links TRBV28 with TRBJ2-3; the match to TRBD2 covers 7 bases. The CDR3 sequence is 16 residues long. Germline trimming cut 6 bases from V and 0 bases from J; bases unmatched to any gene: 9. Germline V CDR1 and CDR2: MDHEN, SYDVKM. The CDR3 region is CASRPFLAESTDTQYF. The DNA of the CDR3 is TGTGCCAGCAGACCCTTCCTAGCGGAAAGCACAGATACGCAGTATTTT.

This chain joins TRBV7-9 and TRBJ1-4; the match to TRBD1 covers 8 bases. Trimming at V came to 4 bases and at J to 8 bases, leaving 9 bases not matched to a gene. The CDR3 extends over 15 amino acids. Germline CDR1 reads SEHNR; CDR2 reads FQNEAQ (reference sequence). The CDR3: CASSYPGQVYEKLFF. CDR3 nucleotides: TGTGCCAGCAGCTACCCGGGACAGGTATACGAAAAACTGTTTTTT. Full variable domain (rest looked up from reference TRBV7-9 and TRBJ1-4): DTGVSQNPRHKITKRGQNVTFRCDPISEHNRLYWYRQTLGQGPEFLTYFQNEAQLEKSRLLSDRFSAERPKGSFSTLEIQRTEQGDSAMYLCASSYPGQVYEKLFFGSGTQLSVL.

This sequence joins TRBV7-2 and TRBJ1-3, with D possibly being TRBD1 (5 bases). The V gene lost 1 base and the J gene lost 7 bases, with 17 bases spanning the gap. CDR1 and CDR2 (germline): SGHTA, FQGNSA. The CDR3 runs 16 residues. The CDR3 sequence: CASSLVGLGTGNTIYF. Here the CDR3 DNA reads TGTGCCAGCAGCTTAGTGGGACTAGGGACGGGGAACACCATATATTTT. The full variable domain, with the rest looked up from reference TRBV7-2 and TRBJ1-3, is GAGVSQSPSNKVTEKGKDVELRCDPISGHTALYWYRQSLGQGLEFLIYFQGNSAPDKSGLPSDRFSAERTGGSVSTLTIQRTQQEDSAVYLCASSLVGLGTGNTIYFGEGSWLTVV.

The chain combines TRBV11-2 with TRBJ2-1; unclear D gene. The CDR3 covers 17 residues. Germline-derived CDR1 and CDR2 are SGHAT and FQNNGV. The germline V and J ends were trimmed by 5 bases and 2 bases, with 19 bases remaining between them. Written as DNA, the CDR3 is TGTGCCAGCAGCCTAAGACTTAGCTCCGTTACCTACAATGAGCAGTTCTTC. Amino acid sequence: CASSLRLSSVTYNEQFF.

The rearrangement joins TRBV21-1 to TRBJ2-7; TRBD1, the D gene given by the table, was not confirmed from the DNA. TRBV21-1 is flagged as a pseudogene. This CDR3 region has 14 residues. The CDR3 region is CASSKSRGRDEQYF. The CDR3 bases are TGTGCCAGCAGCAAAAGCAGGGGGCGGGACGAGCAGTACTTC.

This clone was observed once. V and J are TRBV2 and TRBJ1-5; 8 nucleotides line up with TRBD1. V shed 3 bases and J 4 bases; nucleotides not matched to a gene: 8. Germline V gives CDR1 SNHLY, CDR2 FYNNEI. This CDR3 spans 16 amino acids. The CDR3: CASSDDPRDRNQPQHF. CDR3 nucleotides: TGTGCCAGCAGTGATGATCCCCGGGACAGGAATCAGCCCCAGCATTTT.

This clone was seen just once. The chain employs TRBV19 and TRBJ2-7; 10 nucleotides agree with TRBD2. The J segment lost 6 bases and the V segment lost 9 bases, leaving 5 bases of the junction unmatched. Germline CDR1 is LNHDA and CDR2 is SQIVND (reference sequence). The CDR3 spans 12 residues. CDR3 sequence (DNA): TGTGCCAGCGGGGTAGCGGGAGGCGAGCAGTACTTC. Translation gives CASGVAGGEQYF.

The chain links TRBV11-1 to TRBJ2-4; the match to TRBD2 covers 11 bases. The V gene's germline CDR1 is SGHAT and CDR2 FQDESV (reference sequence). V lost 1 base, J lost 5 bases, and 1 base stayed unmatched. The CDR3 spans 15 residues. CDR3 sequence: CASSLEGLAENIQYF. The CDR3 DNA reads TGTGCCAGCAGCTTAGAGGGACTAGCGGAAAACATTCAGTACTTC. The full variable domain, completed using reference TRBV11-1 and TRBJ2-4, is EAEVAQSPRYKITEKSQAVAFWCDPISGHATLYWYRQILGQGPELLVQFQDESVVDDSQLPKDRFSAERLKGVDSTLKIQPAELGDSAMYLCASSLEGLAENIQYFGAGTRLSVL.

V gene TRBV19 combines with J gene TRBJ1-1; D not certain. Germline V gene sequence: CDR1 LNHDA, CDR2 SQIVND (reference sequence). This CDR3 is 15 amino acids long. Trimming removed 3 bases at V and 0 bases at J, with 11 bases between. The CDR3 DNA reads TGTGCCAGTAGTATGAGCAGAGGTTTGAACACTGAAGCTTTCTTT. It translates to CASSMSRGLNTEAFF.

CDR3 region: CASSFSSGAAYNSPLHF. As DNA, the CDR3 is TGTGCCAGCAGTTTTTCCTCTGGGGCAGCCTATAATTCACCCCTCCACTTT. The chain uses TRBV27 and TRBJ1-6; possible D gene TRBD1, 5 bases. The germline V gene has CDR1 MNHEY and CDR2 SMNVEV (reference sequence). The CDR3 extends over 17 amino acids. Trimming removed 3 bases at V and 2 bases at J, with 14 bases between.

The V gene is TRBV7-2, the J gene TRBJ2-3, with 8 positions matching TRBD2. Germline-derived CDR1 and CDR2 are SGHTA and FQGNSA. The CDR3 runs to 16 residues. V was pared by 3 bases and J by 0 bases, with 5 bases of the junction left unmatched. For the CDR3, the DNA is TGTGCCAGCAGCTTTGCAGCGGGAGTAAGCACAGATACGCAGTATTTT. Its protein is CASSFAAGVSTDTQYF.

The gene calls are TRBV3-1 (or the pseudogene TRBV3-2) and TRBJ1-1, with 8 bases matching TRBD1. The CDR3 has 14 amino acids. V trimming: 2 bases; J trimming: 7 bases; junction bases outside the gene matches: 6. The germline gives CDR1 LGHDT, CDR2 YNNKEL (reference sequence). The CDR3: CASSQTTGGGEAFF. For the CDR3, the DNA is TGTGCCAGCAGCCAAACTACAGGGGGAGGTGAAGCTTTCTTT.

The chain joins TRBV28 to TRBJ1-6; D is ambiguous. CDR1 and CDR2 (germline): MDHEN, SYDVKM. V was cut by 5 bases and J by 9 bases, with 20 bases left in between. The CDR3 covers 16 residues. The CDR3 here is CASSPSHGGRSSPLHF. The CDR3, as DNA: TGTGCCAGCAGTCCATCCCACGGAGGGCGGTCTTCACCCCTCCACTTT.

The chain recombines TRBV20-1 with TRBJ1-5; weak D call: TRBD1 (6 bases). In germline, CDR1 is DFQATT, CDR2 SNEGSKA (reference sequence). V was pared by 3 bases and J by 7 bases, with 10 bases between. The CDR3 runs to 12 residues. Here the CDR3 DNA reads TGCAGTGCTAGTGGTGGGACACAGCCCCAGCATTTT. Its translation is CSASGGTQPQHF.

The count of this clone is one. This rearrangement joins TRBV12-5 to TRBJ2-1; possibly TRBD1 for D (6 bases). The V gene's germline CDR1 is LGHNT and CDR2 FRNRAP. This CDR3 has 14 residues. Trimming removed 7 bases at V and 2 bases at J, with 12 bases between. CDR3 amino acids: CASASQGTYNEQFF. The CDR3 DNA is TGTGCTAGTGCGAGCCAGGGGACCTACAATGAGCAGTTCTTC.